This T cell receptor (beta chain) was identified during a study of vaccination and CD4 T cells after COVID-19 (dated by TCRdb to 2021 to 2024). Study-wide context: Convalescent patients had a positive SARS-CoV-2 result on nasal swab PCR, and of these patients, nine had mild disease and one had severe disease. Post-COVID blood samples were collected from convalescent patients a median of around 96 days after diagnosis, with a range of roughly 35 to 170 days. The time from the second vaccine dose to post-vaccine blood sampling had a median of roughly 70 days and ranged from about 14 to 250 days. Participants got two doses of the Pfizer-BioNTech BNT162b2 vaccine (n=8) or two doses of the Moderna mRNA-1273 vaccine (n=2). Culture stimuli were overlapping spike peptide pools from SARS-CoV-2 and from the common cold coronaviruses HCoV-NL63, HCoV-OC43 and HCoV-229E. The spike-specific CD4+ TCR repertoire was compared before and after mRNA vaccination in over 9 COVID-19 convalescent patients and a few infection-naive healthy vaccine recipients. In control cultures, a CEFX viral epitope pool was used as positive control, an HIV-1 Nef peptide pool was used as negative control, or no peptide was added. The convalescent cohort included six males and four females, with two Hispanic individuals, seven Caucasians, two Asians and one multiracial person. The research as a whole found: The study included relatively few convalescent patients and did not analyze early timepoints after natural infection. In convalescent patients, a median around 85% of post-vaccine SARS-CoV-2-reactive clones were detected only after vaccination, and vaccine-specific priming was suggested by this finding. The median number of SARS-CoV-2-reactive clonotypes rose from 20 to 25 after infection to 35 to 45 after vaccination, but the change was not significant. Of the vaccine-specific clones in convalescent patients, 304 of 307, or nearly all, reacted only to SARS-CoV-2 spike and did not cross-react with common cold coronaviruses.

In the paper's terms, the treatment or condition label means: approximately nine-day PBMC culture with coronavirus spike peptide pools or control peptides (ViraFEST assay). The ViraFEST assay, used in the study, expanded antigen-specific T cells with peptide pools and then identified the expanded clonotypes through TCR sequencing. The convalescent patients' positive SARS-CoV-2 PCR tests were from March to December 2020, which was before the Alpha, Beta and Delta variants emerged in the United States. PBMCs were cultured at around 2 million per well in IMDM supplemented with around 5% human AB serum and around 10 IU/ml IL-2, with about 10 ug/ml peptide pools added. Half of the culture medium was replaced with fresh IL-2-containing medium on days 3 and 7. After 10 days of culture, CD4+ T cells were isolated by negative selection with the EasySep CD4+ T cell isolation kit. Ficoll-Paque Plus gradient centrifugation was used to isolate PBMCs from whole blood, and the isolated PBMCs were then either used fresh or cryopreserved at -140C. Each culture condition was generally run in triplicate wells.

Preparation of the library involved PCR. At the Johns Hopkins FTIC core, DNA from the cultured CD4+ T cells underwent TCR sequencing with the Oncomine TCR Beta short-read assay. The QIAamp micro DNA kit was used to extract genomic DNA from the cultured CD4+ T cells. Oncomine TCR Beta libraries from cultured CD4+ T cells were pooled using unique dual indexes and sequenced on an Illumina iSeq 100. The authors' pipeline ran thus. Non-productive sequences were filtered out, and CDR3s that did not start with C, did not end with F or W, or were shorter than 7 amino acids were discarded. The MANAFEST web application identified antigen-specific clonotypes by comparing peptide-stimulated wells against reference wells and other culture wells. To be called positive, a clone needed an FDR below 0.05, an odds ratio above 5, and a productive frequency above 0.1% in at least two of three replicate wells. Cross-reactive clonotypes were defined as significantly expanded in both SARS-CoV-2 spike wells and at least one common cold coronavirus spike condition. Similarity between CDR3 sequences was evaluated in R version 3.6.1 using Levenshtein distances (stringdist) and unrooted phylogenetic trees (ape). TCRdb handled the public reads itself, with Q25 trimming in fastp and clone calling in MiXCR, and kept productive beta chains. Records with the same CDR3 protein are collapsed into one entry carrying the most frequent genes and DNA. TCRdb, rather than the study authors, made the V and J calls. The sample table records about 9,100 distinct CDR3 sequences; approximately 67% of these occur just once. Around a third of the sample comes from the top ten.

Concerning this clonotype itself: Its cognate antigen has yet to be identified. Nothing much larger sits one base from this clone, and base qualities are not available.

Sequenced: CD4+ T cells from blood, cultured in vitro. The origin of this receptor is a human donor who had recovered from COVID-19.

The encoded CDR3 is CASSEEFYEQYF. The DNA sequence is TGTGCCAGCAGTGAAGAGTTTTACGAGCAGTACTTC. The chain employs TRBV6-1 and TRBJ2-7; the D gene lacks a confident call. The CDR3 runs 12 residues from the cysteine to the phenylalanine. Just CDR3 DNA is preserved here, 36 bases in frame from base 1. Per the germline V gene, MNHNS is the CDR1 and SASEGT is the CDR2. A distance of 5 bases separates the germline ends of V and J, which lose 1 base and 4 bases respectively.